One and the same sample provided the 7 T cell receptor beta chains below, sequenced in a study of T cells in women clearing cervical HPV infection. This table comes from immunoSEQ multiplex PCR, and its TCRdb copy is limited to in-frame clones, with some not included. The sample has 36,000 or so clones; the top ten hold roughly 1.5%. Sequenced input: blood buffy coat. The receptors stem from a woman between 18 and 69 years old with a cervical HPV16 infection that either progressed to CIN3+ or cleared (not recorded which).

With regard to this clone: The read terminates 3 residues before the CDR3 end, so the remaining end is supplied by the germline J gene. The chain combines TRBV19 with TRBJ2-4, with 7 bases aligning to TRBD1. CDR1 LNHDA and CDR2 SQIVND come from the germline V gene (reference sequence). This CDR3 region has 13 residues. The DNA read from the CDR3 is TGTGCCAGTAGCCCGGGACAGCTTAATGGT. Encoded protein: CASSPGQLNG. The whole CDR3 sequence reads CASSPGQLNGQYF.

CDR3 amino acids: CASSLSGRDGYTF. The CDR3 bases that were read are TGCGCCAGCAGCCTTTCAGGGAGAGATGGC. The rearrangement joins TRBV5-1 to TRBJ1-2; D possibly corresponds to TRBD1 (5 bases). From the germline J gene comes the end of the CDR3, since the read stops 3 residues before it. V dropped 4 bases and J dropped 6 bases, with 13 bases sitting between them. This CDR3 is built from 13 residues. Germline values: CDR1 SGHRS, CDR2 YFSETQ.

Notes on this clone: The read stops 3 residues short of the end of the CDR3; the missing end is completed from the germline J gene. The chain carries TRBV11-3 and TRBJ1-2; possible D gene TRBD1, 6 bases. The CDR3 is made up of 13 amino acids. From germline, CDR1 is SGHNT and CDR2 YENEEA. CDR3 loop: CASSLHRDGDYTF. CDR3 bases read: TGTGCCAGCAGCCTTCACAGGGATGGTGAC.

Worth noting for this clone: The read terminates 3 residues ahead of where the CDR3 ends, so the germline J gene completes it. This chain links TRBV6-1 with TRBJ1-2; D is ambiguous. V lost 4 bases, J lost 6 bases, and 18 bases lay in between. Germline CDR1 MNHNS, CDR2 SASEGT. This CDR3 spans 15 amino acids. The CDR3 bases that were read are TGTGCCAGCAGTGGAGGGTCGAAGACACAGAATGGC. Translating it yields CASSGGSKTQNG. The entire CDR3 protein is CASSGGSKTQNGYTF.

To note about this clone: The read gets to within 3 residues of the CDR3 end, and the germline J gene fills in the rest. V gene TRBV7-2 combines with J gene TRBJ2-3; 9 positions match TRBD2. The CDR3 covers 18 residues. In germline, CDR1 is SGHTA, CDR2 FQGNSA. The CDR3 sequence is CASSLAVRGGPNQETQYF. The part of the CDR3 DNA that was read is TGTGCCAGCAGCTTAGCGGTGCGGGGGGGCCCTAACCAAGAGACG.

A word on this clone: The read terminates 3 residues ahead of where the CDR3 ends, so the germline J gene completes it. V is TRBV5-1 and J is TRBJ1-1; TRBD1 agrees at 8 bases. After removal of 4 bases from V and 0 bases from J, the junction contained 8 bases not matched to a gene. From germline, CDR1 is SGHRS and CDR2 YFSETQ. The CDR3 extends over 16 amino acids. The CDR3 loop is CASSGKTGAVNTEAFF. The CDR3 DNA, read in part, is TGCGCCAGCAGCGGGAAGACAGGGGCGGTGAACACTGAA.

With respect to this clone: The read falls 3 residues short of the CDR3 end, and the missing part is taken from the germline J gene. The rearrangement joins TRBV5-4 to TRBJ2-1; D gene unclear. The germline V gene has CDR1 SGHNT and CDR2 YYREEE (reference sequence). V lost 0 bases to trimming and J lost 5 bases, with 9 bases between them. The CDR3 has 14 residues. The CDR3 bases that were read are TGTGCCAGCAGCTTGGGTCCCCTAGACAATGAG. As protein: CASSLGPLDNE. In full, the CDR3 reads CASSLGPLDNEQFF. The full variable domain, completed using reference TRBV5-4 and TRBJ2-1, is ETGVTQSPTHLIKTRGQQVTLRCSSQSGHNTVSWYQQALGQGPQFIFQYYREEENGRGNFPPRFSGLQFPNYSSELNVNALELDDSALYLCASSLGPLDNEQFFGPGTRLTVL.